This T cell receptor (beta chain) was obtained from a study of CD8+ T cells in alopecia areata. Turning to the study itself: Twice a day, 5 to 10 mg of oral tofacitinib was administered to treated patients. After 6 to 18 months of tofacitinib, follow-up continued 6 months off drug.

Study results and caveats: Numerous expanded lesional clones remained in scalp and blood during tofacitinib.

As for treatment: oral pan-JAK inhibitor, 5-10 mg twice daily. Germline trimming cut 7 bases from V and 5 bases from J; bases unmatched to any gene: 9. The CDR3 is 14 amino acids. In germline, CDR1 is SGHTA, CDR2 FQGNSA. Worth noting for this clone: The antigen is not known.

RNA was extracted and reverse transcribed into cDNA as the sequencing template. Clones were read by immunoSEQ multiplex PCR, and TCRdb kept only the in-frame ones, dropping some. Of about 160,000 clones listed, under 70% are singletons. The sequenced sample was CD4+ T cells sorted from blood, obtained at week 4, from a patient treated with tofacitinib. This TCR came from a human donor with alopecia areata. The J gene is TRBJ2-5, the V gene TRBV7-2; 8 nucleotides agree with TRBD2. The CDR3 DNA reads TGTGCCAGCAACCCCACCGGGAGGGGGGAGACCCAGTACTTC. It yields the protein CASNPTGRGETQYF.